The clone carrying this T cell receptor (gamma chain) was observed a few times. The antigen remains unidentified. The entry originates in a study of intestinal T cells in coeliac disease. General study findings and limits: Each sample likely lost a proportion of TCR sequences from degraded FFPE DNA. TRG clustering correctly classified 51 of 54 biopsies (around 94%).

V was clipped by 0 bases and J by 3 bases; unmatched bases: 4. CDR1 is EGSNGY and CDR2 is YDSYNSKV in the germline V gene. The CDR3 totals 15 residues. LymphoTrack primers amplified TRG sequences from roughly 0.2 ug of biopsy DNA. TCRdb reanalyzed the multiplex PCR reads using CATT. Of roughly 1,300 gamma-chain clones listed, roughly 40% are singletons. Genomic DNA came from ten approximately 4.8-µm formalin-fixed paraffin-embedded scrolls per case. The V and J genes are TRGV2 and TRGJP2. Specimen: a duodenal biopsy. This receptor was identified in a human donor with celiac disease. The CDR3 is CATWDGPGSDWIKTF. The CDR3 nucleotides are TGTGCCACCTGGGACGGGCCGGGTAGTGATTGGATCAAGACGTTT.